This note documents a single T cell receptor beta chain sequence. Individuals selected for sequencing had exhibited CD8+CD57+ cell expansion on flow cytometry. Genomic DNA acted as the template from which TCR beta VDJ combination and CDR3 sequence profiling were carried out. One entry per CDR3 protein, called by TCRdb with MiXCR from the reads. Among about 180,000 distinct CDR3 sequences listed, under 55% were seen once. V lost 6 bases and J lost 6, with 11 bases in between. The CDR3 runs 13 residues. Germline values: CDR1 SGHTA, CDR2 FQGNSA. This entry is derived from a study of CD8+CD57+ T cells in acquired aplastic anemia.

This TCR was sampled from a human donor with aplastic anemia. V is TRBV7-2 and J is TRBJ1-4; D possibly corresponds to TRBD1 (6 bases). Sequencing was done on a sample of sorted CD4+, CD8+, or CD8+CD57+ T cells (not recorded which) from PBMCs. CDR3 sequence: CASSATGYEKLFF. The CDR3 DNA reads as TGTGCCAGCAGTGCCACAGGGTATGAAAAACTGTTTTTT. Using reference TRBV7-2 and TRBJ1-4 for the parts outside the CDR3, the full variable domain is GAGVSQSPSNKVTEKGKDVELRCDPISGHTALYWYRQSLGQGLEFLIYFQGNSAPDKSGLPSDRFSAERTGGSVSTLTIQRTQQEDSAVYLCASSATGYEKLFFGSGTQLSVL.